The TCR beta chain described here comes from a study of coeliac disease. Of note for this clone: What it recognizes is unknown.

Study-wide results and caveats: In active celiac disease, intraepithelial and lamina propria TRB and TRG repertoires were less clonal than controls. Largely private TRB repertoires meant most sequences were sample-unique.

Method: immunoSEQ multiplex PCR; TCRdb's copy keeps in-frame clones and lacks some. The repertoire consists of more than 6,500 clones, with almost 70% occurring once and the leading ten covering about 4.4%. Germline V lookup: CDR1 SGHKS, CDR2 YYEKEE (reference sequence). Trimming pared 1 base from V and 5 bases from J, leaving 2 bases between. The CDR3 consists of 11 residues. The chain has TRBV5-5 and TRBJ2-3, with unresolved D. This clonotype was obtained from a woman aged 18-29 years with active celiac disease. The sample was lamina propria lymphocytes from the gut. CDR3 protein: CASSLLDTQYF. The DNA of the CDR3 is TGTGCCAGCAGCTTGCTAGATACGCAGTATTTT.